The 25 T cell receptor beta chains reported below all come from one sample, sequenced in a study of response to subunit inactivated influenza vaccine. TCRdb fed the RT-PCR reads into MiXCR, producing one record per CDR3 protein. The table lists over 400,000 distinct CDR3 sequences, over 10% of them singletons. The source was PBMCs from blood, collected 40 to 50 days after vaccination. All receptors derive from a man aged 50-60 years who received an inactivated influenza vaccine.

This clonotype has more than one count but fewer than ten. This chain joins TRBV20-1 and TRBJ1-5, with D possibly being TRBD1 (6 bases). Per germline, CDR1 DFQATT and CDR2 SNEGSKA (reference sequence). The CDR3 runs to 12 residues. Trimming left V 5 bases short and J 7 bases short, with 12 bases between. CDR3 loop: CSARGAAQPQHF. The CDR3 nucleotides read TGCAGTGCTCGGGGGGCCGCACAGCCCCAGCATTTT.

This clonotype was found many times. The CDR3: CASSFGRLAGKQETQYF. The CDR3 DNA is TGCGCCAGCAGCTTTGGTCGACTAGCGGGGAAGCAAGAGACCCAGTACTTC. This rearrangement joins TRBV5-1 to TRBJ2-5; 11 bases fit TRBD2. The germline CDR1 and CDR2 sequences are SGHRS and YFSETQ. The CDR3 runs to 17 residues. V gave up 2 bases and J gave up 2 bases; unmatched junction bases: 8.

The chain couples TRBV5-6 to TRBJ2-1, with D unresolved. Germline values: CDR1 SGHDT, CDR2 YYEEEE. This CDR3 contains 14 residues. Trimming left V 4 bases short and J 2 bases short, with 10 bases between. For the CDR3, the DNA is TGTGCCAGCAGCCCACCGACCACCTACAATGAGCAGTTCTTC. Its protein product is CASSPPTTYNEQFF.

This chain uses TRBV28 with TRBJ1-5, with D hard to call. The V end lost 3 bases, the J end lost 0 bases, and 9 bases lay between the germline ends. The CDR3 loop spans 15 amino acids. Germline-derived CDR1 and CDR2 are MDHEN and SYDVKM. CDR3 nucleotide sequence: TGTGCCAGCAGTTTTTCTTCAGGTAGCAATCAGCCCCAGCATTTT. This translates into CASSFSSGSNQPQHF.

This clonotype was counted at least ten times. The J gene is TRBJ1-4, the V gene TRBV6-1; no firm D call. The CDR3 runs 15 residues. The V and J ends lost 6 bases and 0 bases respectively, with 11 bases between them. Per germline, CDR1 MNHNS and CDR2 SASEGT. The CDR3 nucleotides are TGTGCCAGCAGCTCCGCGGGCGCAACTAATGAAAAACTGTTTTTT. Its translation: CASSSAGATNEKLFF.

The sample holds a few counts of this clonotype. This chain joins TRBV6-1 and TRBJ1-2; possible D gene TRBD1, 6 bases. This CDR3 region has 13 residues. V was pared by 8 bases and J by 6 bases, with 16 bases between. Germline-derived CDR1 and CDR2 are MNHNS and SASEGT. This CDR3 is CASQTGAGNGYTF. CDR3 sequence (DNA): TGTGCCAGCCAAACGGGGGCAGGGAATGGCTACACCTTC.

This clonotype turned up a few times. The chain carries TRBV11-2 and TRBJ2-2; 11 bases fit TRBD1. There are 17 residues in the CDR3. The ends lost 5 bases at V and 5 bases at J; junction bases unmatched: 10. The germline V gene encodes CDR1 SGHAT and CDR2 FQNNGV. The CDR3: CASSPLGTGGRTGELFF. Here the CDR3 DNA reads TGTGCCAGCAGCCCCCTAGGGACAGGGGGTCGTACCGGGGAGCTGTTTTTT.

This clonotype has only a few counts. This rearrangement joins TRBV12-5 to TRBJ1-1; D remains unclear. Trimming removed 6 bases at V and 2 bases at J, with 10 bases between. Per the germline V gene, CDR1 is LGHNT and CDR2 is FRNRAP. The CDR3 extends over 13 amino acids. The CDR3 loop is CASGPGPNTEAFF. In DNA form, the CDR3 reads TGTGCTAGTGGCCCAGGACCCAACACTGAAGCTTTCTTT.

This chain joins TRBV7-3 and TRBJ2-1; D remains unclear. The CDR3 extends over 12 amino acids. Trimming cost V 6 bases and J 6 bases, with 9 bases left between them. The V gene's germline CDR1 is SGHTA and CDR2 FQGTGA. The CDR3 loop is CASSQPLNEQFF. The CDR3 DNA is TGTGCCAGCAGTCAACCCCTCAATGAGCAGTTCTTC.

This clonotype appeared a few times. V gene TRBV29-1 combines with J gene TRBJ2-7; 13 positions agree with TRBD2. The CDR3 is 16 residues long. Germline V gives CDR1 SQVTM, CDR2 ANQGSEA. V lost 7 bases, J lost 3 bases, and 12 bases stayed unmatched. The CDR3 reads CSGRRRGTSGNYEQYF. The CDR3 coding sequence is TGCAGCGGTCGTCGCAGAGGGACTAGCGGGAACTACGAGCAGTACTTC.

This clonotype was seen only a few times. The V and J genes are TRBV28 and TRBJ1-2, with D unclear. Trimming stripped 3 bases from V and 6 bases from J, with 5 bases between. Per the germline V gene, CDR1 is MDHEN and CDR2 is SYDVKM. The CDR3 extends over 11 amino acids. For the CDR3, the DNA is TGTGCCAGCAGTTTCAGCCATGGCTACACCTTC. Its translation is CASSFSHGYTF.

The chain is built from TRBV4-3 and TRBJ2-7; possibly TRBD2 for D (6 bases). CDR1 is LGHNA, CDR2 YSLEER, per germline. The V and J ends lost 0 bases and 3 bases respectively, with 18 bases between them. This CDR3 region has 17 residues. The CDR3 region is CASSQESASESIYEQYF. DNA of the CDR3: TGCGCCAGCAGCCAAGAGTCCGCTAGCGAAAGTATCTACGAGCAGTACTTC.

This rearrangement joins TRBV28 to TRBJ2-7, with D maybe TRBD1 (6 bases). The CDR3 is 20 amino acids. The germline V and J ends were trimmed by 2 bases and 2 bases, with 28 bases remaining between them. Germline V gene lookup returns CDR1 MDHEN and CDR2 SYDVKM. The CDR3 is CASSLGIGTGPLRLAYEQYF. The CDR3 bases are TGTGCCAGCAGTTTAGGTATAGGAACAGGGCCCCTACGTTTAGCCTACGAGCAGTACTTC. Drawing the rest from reference TRBV28 and TRBJ2-7, the complete variable domain is DVKVTQSSRYLVKRTGEKVFLECVQDMDHENMFWYRQDPGLGLRLIYFSYDVKMKEKGDIPEGYSVSREKKERFSLILESASTNQTSMYLCASSLGIGTGPLRLAYEQYFGPGTRLTVT.

The gene calls are TRBV12-3 or TRBV12-4 and TRBJ2-7; TRBD2 might be the D (5 bases). Trimming took off 3 bases at V and 5 bases at J, with 17 bases between the two ends. This CDR3 contains 15 residues. The CDR3 DNA reads as TGTGCCAGCAGTTTTGAGGTGGCGGGTACCCACGAGCAGTACTTC. Its translation: CASSFEVAGTHEQYF.

This clonotype has a handful of counts. This CDR3 is CASSGTSFDEQFF. CDR3 nucleotide sequence: TGTGCCAGCAGTGGAACTAGCTTCGATGAGCAGTTCTTC. The chain employs TRBV2 and TRBJ2-1, with D tentatively TRBD2 (6 bases). This CDR3 contains 13 residues. V was pared by 4 bases and J by 8 bases, with 12 bases between. Germline V gives CDR1 SNHLY, CDR2 FYNNEI.

This clonotype was recorded at least ten times. The chain is built from TRBV12-3 or TRBV12-4 and TRBJ2-3; 10 nucleotides align to TRBD2. This CDR3 has 15 residues. V lost 6 bases, J lost 0 bases, and 3 bases stayed unmatched. The CDR3, as DNA: TGTGCCAGCAGGCTAGCGGGGGTTAGCACAGATACGCAGTATTTT. It translates to CASRLAGVSTDTQYF.

Many counts were recorded for this clonotype. J is TRBJ2-3 and V is TRBV24-1, with no clear D. The CDR3 spans 16 residues. Trimming cost V 2 bases and J 2 bases, with 13 bases left between them. The germline gives CDR1 KGHDR, CDR2 SFDVKD. CDR3 loop: CATSDSSVSDTDTQYF. Written as DNA, the CDR3 is TGTGCCACCAGTGATTCATCGGTATCGGACACAGATACGCAGTATTTT.

This clonotype was seen a handful of times. This chain uses TRBV3-1 with TRBJ2-1, with TRBD2 matching over 8 bases. The CDR3 has 15 residues. With V trimmed by 1 base and J by 6 bases, 5 bases remained unmatched. CDR1 and CDR2 from the germline V gene are LGHDT and YNNKEL (reference sequence). The CDR3 sequence: CASSQGTSPLNEQFF. The DNA of the CDR3 is TGTGCCAGCAGCCAAGGGACTAGCCCTCTCAATGAGCAGTTCTTC.

This clonotype was observed at least ten times. This rearrangement joins TRBV12-3 or TRBV12-4 to TRBJ2-7; no clear D gene. Trimming removed 2 bases from V and 6 bases from J, with 5 bases in between. The CDR3 consists of 11 residues. CDR3 nucleotides: TGTGCCAGCAGTTTACGCGGCGAGCAGTACTTC. Its protein product is CASSLRGEQYF.

This clonotype occurred many times. CDR3 region: CASSLGSPGANIQYF. The CDR3 nucleotides are TGTGCCAGCAGTTTAGGGAGTCCGGGGGCCAACATTCAGTACTTC. This sequence joins TRBV12-3 or TRBV12-4 and TRBJ2-4, with D possibly being TRBD1 or TRBD2 (6 bases each). The CDR3 has 15 amino acids. With 1 base removed from V and 7 bases from J, the gap between germline ends came to 14 bases.

Many counts were recorded for this clonotype. The gene calls are TRBV7-2 and TRBJ1-3; D is uncertain. Germline V gene lookup returns CDR1 SGHTA and CDR2 FQGNSA. Trimming shortened V by 2 bases and J by 4 bases, and 6 bases separated the two germline ends. The CDR3 is 13 residues long. The CDR3 coding sequence is TGTGCCAGCAGCTTACCTGGGGGAAACACCATATATTTT. This translates into CASSLPGGNTIYF.

V usage is TRBV9 and J usage is TRBJ1-4; D is unclear. The CDR3 contains 15 residues. The germline V gene has CDR1 SGDLS and CDR2 YYNGEE. The V and J ends lost 0 bases and 1 base respectively, with 7 bases between them. CDR3 protein: CASSVGGRTNEKLFF. CDR3 DNA: TGTGCCAGCAGCGTAGGAGGGCGAACTAATGAAAAACTGTTTTTT.

In this sample, this clonotype turned up many times. The gene calls are TRBV20-1 and TRBJ1-6; 9 bases line up with TRBD1. J was trimmed by 7 bases and V by 3 bases; bases with no gene match: 4. The CDR3 has 14 residues. CDR1 and CDR2 from the germline V gene are DFQATT and SNEGSKA (reference sequence). Here the CDR3 DNA reads TGCAGTGCTAGGGACAGGGGCAGAAATTCACCCCTCCACTTT. This codes for CSARDRGRNSPLHF.

V gene TRBV6-5 combines with J gene TRBJ2-3; TRBD1 might be the D (5 bases). Looked up from germline, CDR1 is MNHEY and CDR2 is SVGAGI. Between the trimmed V and J ends, which lost 4 bases and 3 bases, there was a span of 11 bases. The CDR3 runs to 14 residues. CDR3 DNA: TGTGCCAGCAGTTCGGCTTCAGGGACAGATACGCAGTATTTT. It is translated as CASSSASGTDTQYF.

This clonotype has just a few counts. J is TRBJ1-5 and V is TRBV5-1, with D maybe TRBD1 (5 bases). This CDR3 has 14 amino acids. The V end was cut by 4 bases, the J end by 2 bases, with 10 bases between. The germline gives CDR1 SGHRS, CDR2 YFSETQ. CDR3 nucleotides: TGCGCCAGCAGCCTGACAGCCGGCAATCAGCCCCAGCATTTT. This gives the protein CASSLTAGNQPQHF. Drawing the rest from reference TRBV5-1 and TRBJ1-5, the complete variable domain is KAGVTQTPRYLIKTRGQQVTLSCSPISGHRSVSWYQQTPGQGLQFLFEYFSETQRNKGNFPGRFSGRQFSNSRSEMNVSTLELGDSALYLCASSLTAGNQPQHFGDGTRLSIL.